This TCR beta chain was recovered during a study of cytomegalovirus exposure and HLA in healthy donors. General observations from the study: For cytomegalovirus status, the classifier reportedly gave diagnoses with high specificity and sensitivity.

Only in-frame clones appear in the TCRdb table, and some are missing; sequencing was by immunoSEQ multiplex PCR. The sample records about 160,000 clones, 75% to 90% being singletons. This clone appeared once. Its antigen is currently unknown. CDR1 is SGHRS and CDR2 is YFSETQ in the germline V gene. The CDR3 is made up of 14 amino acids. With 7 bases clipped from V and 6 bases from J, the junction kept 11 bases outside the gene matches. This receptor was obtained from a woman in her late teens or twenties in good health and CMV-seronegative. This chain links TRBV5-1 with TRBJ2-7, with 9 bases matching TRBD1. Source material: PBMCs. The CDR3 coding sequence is TGCGCCAGCTCCTTATTGGGACAGGGTGGCGAGCAGTACTTC. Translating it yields CASSLLGQGGEQYF.